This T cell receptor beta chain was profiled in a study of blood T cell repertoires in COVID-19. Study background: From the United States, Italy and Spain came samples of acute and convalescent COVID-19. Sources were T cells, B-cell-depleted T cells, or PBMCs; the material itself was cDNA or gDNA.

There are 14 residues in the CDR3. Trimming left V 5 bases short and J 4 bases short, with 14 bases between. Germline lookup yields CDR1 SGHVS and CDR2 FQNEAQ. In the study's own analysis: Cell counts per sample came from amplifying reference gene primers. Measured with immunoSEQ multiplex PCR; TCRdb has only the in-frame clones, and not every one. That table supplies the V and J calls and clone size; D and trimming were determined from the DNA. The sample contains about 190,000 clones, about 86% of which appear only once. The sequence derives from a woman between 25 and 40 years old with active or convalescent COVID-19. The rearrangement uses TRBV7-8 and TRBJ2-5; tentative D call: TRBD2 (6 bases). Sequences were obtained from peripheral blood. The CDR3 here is CASSPTVGGETQYF. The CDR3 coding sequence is TGTGCCAGCAGCCCCACCGTCGGGGGAGAGACCCAGTACTTC.